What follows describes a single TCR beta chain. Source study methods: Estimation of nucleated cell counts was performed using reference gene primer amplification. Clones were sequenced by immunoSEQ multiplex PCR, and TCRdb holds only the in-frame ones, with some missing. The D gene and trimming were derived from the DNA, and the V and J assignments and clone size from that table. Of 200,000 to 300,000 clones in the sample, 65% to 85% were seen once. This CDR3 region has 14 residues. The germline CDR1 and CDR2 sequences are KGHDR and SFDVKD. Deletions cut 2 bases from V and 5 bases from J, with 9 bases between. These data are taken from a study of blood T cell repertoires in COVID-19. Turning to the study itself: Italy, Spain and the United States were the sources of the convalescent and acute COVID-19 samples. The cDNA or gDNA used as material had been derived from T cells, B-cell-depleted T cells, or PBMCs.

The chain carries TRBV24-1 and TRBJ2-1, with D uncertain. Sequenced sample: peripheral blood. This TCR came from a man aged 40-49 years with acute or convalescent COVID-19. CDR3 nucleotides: TGTGCCACCAGTGATTCGACACAAAACAATGAGCAGTTCTTC. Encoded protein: CATSDSTQNNEQFF.